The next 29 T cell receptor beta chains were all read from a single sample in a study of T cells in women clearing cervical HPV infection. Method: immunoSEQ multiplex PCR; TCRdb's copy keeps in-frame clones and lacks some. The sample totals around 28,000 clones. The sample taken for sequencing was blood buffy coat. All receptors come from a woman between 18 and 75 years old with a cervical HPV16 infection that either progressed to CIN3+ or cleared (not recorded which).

CDR3 DNA (partial): TGTGCCAGCAGCGGGGACAACTATCAGCCC. Protein sequence: CASSGDNYQP. The entire CDR3 protein reads CASSGDNYQPQHF. The V gene is TRBV7-9, the J gene TRBJ1-5, with D possibly being TRBD1 (6 bases). The CDR3 end lies 3 residues beyond the end of the read and is filled in from the germline J gene. Germline V gene data show CDR1 as SEHNR and CDR2 as FQNEAQ (reference sequence). The CDR3 spans 13 residues. V was trimmed by 5 bases and J by 5 bases, leaving 10 bases between them.

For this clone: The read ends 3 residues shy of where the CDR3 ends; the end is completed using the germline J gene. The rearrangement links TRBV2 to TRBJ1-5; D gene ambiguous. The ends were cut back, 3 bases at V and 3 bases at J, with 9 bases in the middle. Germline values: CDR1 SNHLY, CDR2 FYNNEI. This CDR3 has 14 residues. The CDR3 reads CASSEAGDNQPQHF. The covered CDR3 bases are TGTGCCAGCAGTGAGGCGGGTGACAATCAGCCC.

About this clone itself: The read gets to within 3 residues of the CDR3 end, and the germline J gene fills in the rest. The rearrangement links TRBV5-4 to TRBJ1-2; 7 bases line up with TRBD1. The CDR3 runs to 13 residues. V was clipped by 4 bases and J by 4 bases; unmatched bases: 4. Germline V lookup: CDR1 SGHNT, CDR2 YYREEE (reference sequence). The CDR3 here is CASSRTGPYGYTF. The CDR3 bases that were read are TGTGCCAGCAGCCGGACAGGACCCTATGGC.

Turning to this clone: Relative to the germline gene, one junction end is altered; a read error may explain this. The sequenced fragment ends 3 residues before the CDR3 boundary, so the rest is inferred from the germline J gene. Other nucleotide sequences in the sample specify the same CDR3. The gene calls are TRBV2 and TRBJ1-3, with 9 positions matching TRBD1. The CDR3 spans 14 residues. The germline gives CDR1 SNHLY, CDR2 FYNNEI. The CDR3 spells CASGTGSAGNTIYF. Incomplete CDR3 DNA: TGTGCCAGCGGGACAGGGTCTGCCGGAAACACG. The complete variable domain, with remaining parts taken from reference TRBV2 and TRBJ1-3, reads EPEVTQTPSHQVTQMGQEVILRCVPISNHLYFYWYRQILGQKVEFLVSFYNNEISEKSEIFDDQFSVERPDGSNFTLKIRSTKLEDSAMYFCASGTGSAGNTIYFGEGSWLTVV.

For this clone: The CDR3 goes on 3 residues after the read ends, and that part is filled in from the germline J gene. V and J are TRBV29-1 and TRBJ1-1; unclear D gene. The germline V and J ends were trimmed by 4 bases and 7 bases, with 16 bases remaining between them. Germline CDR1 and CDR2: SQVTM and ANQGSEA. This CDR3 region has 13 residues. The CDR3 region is CSVALQRTYEAFF. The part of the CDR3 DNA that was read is TGCAGCGTTGCCCTCCAACGTACTTATGAA.

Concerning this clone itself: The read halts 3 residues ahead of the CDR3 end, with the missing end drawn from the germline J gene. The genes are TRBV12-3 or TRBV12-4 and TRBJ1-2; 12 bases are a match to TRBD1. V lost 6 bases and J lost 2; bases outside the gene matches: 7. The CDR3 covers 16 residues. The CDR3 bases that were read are TGTGCCAGCAGGGGACAGGGGGCTACGGGAAACTATGGC. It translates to CASRGQGATGNYG. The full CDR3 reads CASRGQGATGNYGYTF.

CDR3 amino acids: CSARRTSGWTGELFF. The CDR3 bases that were read are TGCAGTGCCCGACGGACTAGCGGGTGGACCGGGGAG. V usage is TRBV20-1 and J usage is TRBJ2-2; TRBD2 matches at 11 bases. The CDR3 end is not reached by the read, which stops 3 residues before it; the germline J gene fills it in. The V and J ends lost 6 bases and 5 bases, in that order; junction bases with no gene match: 8. Per germline, CDR1 DFQATT and CDR2 SNEGSKA (reference sequence). The CDR3 extends over 15 amino acids.

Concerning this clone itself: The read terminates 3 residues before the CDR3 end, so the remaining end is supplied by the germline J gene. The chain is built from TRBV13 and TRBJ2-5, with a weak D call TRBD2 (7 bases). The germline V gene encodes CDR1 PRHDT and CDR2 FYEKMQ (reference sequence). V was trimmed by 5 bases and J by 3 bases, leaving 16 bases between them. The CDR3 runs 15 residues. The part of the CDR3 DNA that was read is TGTGCCAGCAGCGTTAACGGGGGGCGGGAAGAGACC. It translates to CASSVNGGREET. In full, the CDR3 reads CASSVNGGREETQYF.

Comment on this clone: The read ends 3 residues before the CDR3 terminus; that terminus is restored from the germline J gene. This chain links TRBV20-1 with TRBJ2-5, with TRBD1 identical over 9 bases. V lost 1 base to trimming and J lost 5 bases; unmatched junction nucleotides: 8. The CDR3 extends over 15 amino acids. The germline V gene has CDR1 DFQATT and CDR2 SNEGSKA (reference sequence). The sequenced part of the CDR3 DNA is TGCAGTGCTAGAGTTGCCGGGACAGGGAAGGAGACC. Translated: CSARVAGTGKET. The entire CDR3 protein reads CSARVAGTGKETQYF.

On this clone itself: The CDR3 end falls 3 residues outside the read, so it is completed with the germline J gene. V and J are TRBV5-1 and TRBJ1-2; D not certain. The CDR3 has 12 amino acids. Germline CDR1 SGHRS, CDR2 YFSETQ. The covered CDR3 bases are TGCGCCAGCAGCTTGGAGAGAGGTACG. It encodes CASSLERGT. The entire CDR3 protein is CASSLERGTYTF.

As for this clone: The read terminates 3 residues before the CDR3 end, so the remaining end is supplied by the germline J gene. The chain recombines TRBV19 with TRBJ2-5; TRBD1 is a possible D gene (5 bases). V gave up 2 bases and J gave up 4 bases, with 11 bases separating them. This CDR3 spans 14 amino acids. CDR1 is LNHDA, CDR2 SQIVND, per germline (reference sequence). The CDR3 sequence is CASSISAQGETQYF. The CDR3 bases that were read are TGTGCCAGTAGTATATCGGCCCAGGGAGAGACC.

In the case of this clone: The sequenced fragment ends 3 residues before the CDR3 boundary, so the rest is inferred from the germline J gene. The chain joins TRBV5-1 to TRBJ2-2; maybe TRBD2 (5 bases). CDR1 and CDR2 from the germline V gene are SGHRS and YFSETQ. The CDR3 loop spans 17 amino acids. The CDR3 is CASSLGPQDFDNSPLFF. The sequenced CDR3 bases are TGCGCCAGCAGCTTGGGTCCGCAGGACTTCGATAATTCACCG.

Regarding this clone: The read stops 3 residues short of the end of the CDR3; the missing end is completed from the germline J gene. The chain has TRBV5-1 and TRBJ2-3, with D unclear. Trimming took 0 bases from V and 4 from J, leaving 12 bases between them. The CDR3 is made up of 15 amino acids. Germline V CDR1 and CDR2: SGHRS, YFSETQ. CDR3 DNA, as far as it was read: TGCGCCAGCAGCTTGGCCCGGTCAGGCGCAGATACG. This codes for CASSLARSGADT. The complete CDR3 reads CASSLARSGADTQYF.

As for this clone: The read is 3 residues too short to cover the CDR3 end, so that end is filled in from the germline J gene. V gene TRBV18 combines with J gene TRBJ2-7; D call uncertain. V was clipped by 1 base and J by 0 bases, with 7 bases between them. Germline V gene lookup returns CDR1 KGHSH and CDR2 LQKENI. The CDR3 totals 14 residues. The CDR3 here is CASSPRQDSYEQYF. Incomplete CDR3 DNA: TGTGCCAGCTCACCACGGCAGGACTCCTACGAG.

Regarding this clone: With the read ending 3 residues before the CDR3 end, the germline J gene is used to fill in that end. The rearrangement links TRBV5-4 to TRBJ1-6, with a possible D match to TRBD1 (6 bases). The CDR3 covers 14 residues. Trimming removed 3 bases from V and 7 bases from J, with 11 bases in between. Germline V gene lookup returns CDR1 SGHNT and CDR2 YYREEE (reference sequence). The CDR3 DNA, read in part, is TGTGCCAGCAGCTCACAGGGTAACAATTCACCC. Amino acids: CASSSQGNNSP. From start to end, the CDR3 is CASSSQGNNSPLHF.

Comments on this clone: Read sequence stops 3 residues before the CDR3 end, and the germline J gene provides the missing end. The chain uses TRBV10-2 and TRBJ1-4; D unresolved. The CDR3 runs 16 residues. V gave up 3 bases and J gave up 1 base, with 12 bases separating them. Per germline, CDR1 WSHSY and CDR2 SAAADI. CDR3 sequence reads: CASSDPHSGTNEKLFF. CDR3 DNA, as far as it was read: TGCGCCAGCAGTGACCCTCATTCGGGAACTAATGAAAAA.

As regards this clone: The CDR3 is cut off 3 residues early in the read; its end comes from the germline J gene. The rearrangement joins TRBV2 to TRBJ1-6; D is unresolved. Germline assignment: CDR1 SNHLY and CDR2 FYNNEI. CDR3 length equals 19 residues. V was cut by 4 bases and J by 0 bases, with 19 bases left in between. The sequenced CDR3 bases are TGTGCCAGCAGTGCCCGACATGGCCCCCATAGCTCCTATAATTCACCC. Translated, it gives CASSARHGPHSSYNSP. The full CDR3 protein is CASSARHGPHSSYNSPLHF.

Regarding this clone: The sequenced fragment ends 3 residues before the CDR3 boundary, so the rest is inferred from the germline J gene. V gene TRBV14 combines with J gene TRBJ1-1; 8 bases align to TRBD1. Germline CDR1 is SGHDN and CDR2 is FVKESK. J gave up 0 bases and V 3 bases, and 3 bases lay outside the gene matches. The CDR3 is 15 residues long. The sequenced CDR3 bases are TGTGCCAGCAGCCAGCTGACAGGGGTGAACACTGAA. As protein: CASSQLTGVNTE. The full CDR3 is CASSQLTGVNTEAFF.

The part of the CDR3 DNA that was read is TGCGCCAGCAGCTTGGACATGACTAGCTCGGAGACC. Residues: CASSLDMTSSET. The full-length CDR3 reads as CASSLDMTSSETQYF. V gene TRBV5-1 combines with J gene TRBJ2-5; 7 nucleotides match TRBD2. Read data end 3 residues before the CDR3 end; the end is taken from the germline J gene. Germline CDR1 is SGHRS and CDR2 is YFSETQ. The CDR3 consists of 15 residues. Germline trimming cut 0 bases from V and 5 bases from J; bases unmatched to any gene: 7.

CDR3 loop: CATSSQRPYNEKLFF. CDR3 DNA, as far as it was read: TGTGCCACCAGCAGTCAGCGACCTTATAATGAAAAA. The chain links TRBV15 to TRBJ1-4; D unclear. The CDR3 end falls 3 residues outside the read, so it is completed with the germline J gene. The CDR3 contains 15 residues. The V and J ends lost 3 bases and 4 bases respectively, with 12 bases between them. From germline, CDR1 is LNHNV and CDR2 YYDKDF (reference sequence).

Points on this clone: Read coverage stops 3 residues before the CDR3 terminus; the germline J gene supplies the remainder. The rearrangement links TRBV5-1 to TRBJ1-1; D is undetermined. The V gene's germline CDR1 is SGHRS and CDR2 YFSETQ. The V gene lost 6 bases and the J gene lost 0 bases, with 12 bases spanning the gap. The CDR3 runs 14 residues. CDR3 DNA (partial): TGCGCCAGCAAGGTCCGTATCATGAACACTGAA. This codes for CASKVRIMNTE. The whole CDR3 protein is CASKVRIMNTEAFF.

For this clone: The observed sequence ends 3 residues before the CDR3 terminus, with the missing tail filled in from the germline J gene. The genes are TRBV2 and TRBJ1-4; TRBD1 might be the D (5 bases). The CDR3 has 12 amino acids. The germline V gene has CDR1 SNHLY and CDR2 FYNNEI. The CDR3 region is CASRGTVYPLFF. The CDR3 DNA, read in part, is TGTGCCAGCAGGGGGACTGTCTACCCA.

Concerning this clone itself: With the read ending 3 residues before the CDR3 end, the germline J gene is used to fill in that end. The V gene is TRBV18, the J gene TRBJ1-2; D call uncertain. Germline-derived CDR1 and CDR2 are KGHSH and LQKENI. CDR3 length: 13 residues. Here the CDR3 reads CASSPNAADTYTF. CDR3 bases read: TGTGCCAGCTCACCAAACGCGGCCGATACC. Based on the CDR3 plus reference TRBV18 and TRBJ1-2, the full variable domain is NAGVMQNPRHLVRRRGQEARLRCSPMKGHSHVYWYRQLPEEGLKFMVYLQKENIIDESGMPKERFSAEFPKEGPSILRIQQVVRGDSAAYFCASSPNAADTYTFGSGTRLTVV.

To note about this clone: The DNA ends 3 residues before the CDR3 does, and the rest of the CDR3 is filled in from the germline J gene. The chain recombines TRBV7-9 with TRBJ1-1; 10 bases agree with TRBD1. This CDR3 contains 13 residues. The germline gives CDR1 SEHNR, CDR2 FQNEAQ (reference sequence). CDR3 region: CASSLRTGGSAFF. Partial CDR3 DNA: TGTGCCAGCAGCTTAAGGACAGGGGGATCA. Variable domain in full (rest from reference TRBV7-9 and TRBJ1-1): DTGVSQNPRHKITKRGQNVTFRCDPISEHNRLYWYRQTLGQGPEFLTYFQNEAQLEKSRLLSDRFSAERPKGSFSTLEIQRTEQGDSAMYLCASSLRTGGSAFFGQGTRLTVV.

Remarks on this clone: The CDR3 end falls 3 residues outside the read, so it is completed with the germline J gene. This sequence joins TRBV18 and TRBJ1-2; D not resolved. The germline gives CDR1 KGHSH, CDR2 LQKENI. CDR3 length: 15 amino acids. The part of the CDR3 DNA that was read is TGTGCCAGCTCACCCGGGTGGCCCTGGAGGAATGAC. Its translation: CASSPGWPWRND. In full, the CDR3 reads CASSPGWPWRNDYTF.

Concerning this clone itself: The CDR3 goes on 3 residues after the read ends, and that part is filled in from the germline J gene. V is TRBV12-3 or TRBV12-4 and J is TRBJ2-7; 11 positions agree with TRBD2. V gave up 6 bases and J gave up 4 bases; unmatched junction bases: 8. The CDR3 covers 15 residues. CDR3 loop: CASSPYSGGAYEQYF. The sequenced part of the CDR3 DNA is TGTGCCAGCAGCCCATATAGCGGGGGGGCTTACGAG.

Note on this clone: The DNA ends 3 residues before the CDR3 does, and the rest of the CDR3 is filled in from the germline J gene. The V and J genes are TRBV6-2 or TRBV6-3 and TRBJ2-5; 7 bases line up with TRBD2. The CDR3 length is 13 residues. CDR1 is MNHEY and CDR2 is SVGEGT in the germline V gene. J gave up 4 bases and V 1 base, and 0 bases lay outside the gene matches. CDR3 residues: CASSYWGGETQYF. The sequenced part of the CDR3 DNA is TGTGCCAGCAGTTACTGGGGGGGAGAGACC.

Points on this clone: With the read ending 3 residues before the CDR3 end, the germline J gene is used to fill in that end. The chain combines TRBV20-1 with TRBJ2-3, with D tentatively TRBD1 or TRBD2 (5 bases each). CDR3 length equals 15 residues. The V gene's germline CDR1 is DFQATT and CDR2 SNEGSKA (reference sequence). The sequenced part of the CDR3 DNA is TGCAGTGCTAGAGGCGCTCTGAGGGGAAGGGAGACG. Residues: CSARGALRGRET. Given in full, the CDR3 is CSARGALRGRETQYF.

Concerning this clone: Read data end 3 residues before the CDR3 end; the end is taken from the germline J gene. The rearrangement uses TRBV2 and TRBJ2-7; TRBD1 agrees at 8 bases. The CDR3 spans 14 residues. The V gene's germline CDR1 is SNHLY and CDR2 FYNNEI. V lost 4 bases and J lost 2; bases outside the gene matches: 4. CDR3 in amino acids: CASSGGQVPYEQYF. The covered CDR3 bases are TGTGCCAGCAGTGGGGGACAGGTCCCCTACGAG.